This paragraph reports one TCR beta chain. Its antigen has not been determined. Base qualities are not at hand, and no much larger clone is one base apart. Sequences LNHDA (CDR1) and SQIVND (CDR2) are obtained from the germline V gene (reference sequence). V trim: 3 bases; J trim: 5 bases; unmatched bases: 9. Reading from cysteine to phenylalanine, the CDR3 counts 17 amino acids. The CDR3 DNA has 51 bases and is translated from base 1. The treatment or condition label, as the study defines it: about 20 received Ad26.COV2.S at low or high dose, single or two shots; 5 received placebo; per-sample allocation not given. Repertoires of vaccine and placebo recipients were sequenced from samples taken on day 63 after the first injection. Between 29 July and 7 August 2020, Cohort 1b enrolled around 25 adults aged 18-55 years at one site in Boston, USA. Ad26.COV2.S was a replication-incompetent adenovirus type 26 vector expressing a prefusion-stabilized SARS-CoV-2 spike protein from the original Wuhan strain.

The entry originates in a study of Ad26.COV2.S vaccination and SARS-CoV-2 variants (TCRdb year 2021). Regarding the complete study: Vaccine-arm donors were drawn from COV1001, a multicentre, randomized, double-blind, placebo-controlled phase I-IIa trial of Ad26.COV2.S in healthy adults. The specificity and breadth of SARS-CoV-2-reactive T cell receptors after Ad26.COV2.S vaccination were assessed by TCRbeta repertoire sequencing. Investigators remained blinded to trial group allocation during experiments and outcome assessment. A total of some 30 samples were included in the TCR-sequenced set, comprising around 19 Ad26.COV2.S vaccine recipients, 5 placebo recipients and 8 SARS-CoV-2 convalescent individuals. Ad26.COV2.S was administered intramuscularly at a dose of 5x10^10 or 1x10^11 viral particles, either as one shot or as two shots given 56 days apart. Participants in the trial were split at random into five groups of five each, receiving low-dose or high-dose Ad26.COV2.S once or twice, or else placebo on both occasions.

General findings and caveats noted by the study authors: The study was not powered for comparison of responses between vaccine doses or regimens. Non-spike TCR breadth was comparable between vaccine and placebo recipients, consistent with the vaccine containing only spike. Ad26.COV2.S recipients had higher spike-specific TCR breadth than placebo recipients (P = 0.0014). The authors noted that total T cell responses may have been underestimated by the TCR breadth and depth analyses. After vaccination, spike-specific CD8+ and CD4+ T cell responses were reported to show substantial breadth.

The immunoSEQ Assay was the method used to sequence TCRbeta CDR3 regions. After extraction, genomic DNA underwent amplification by bias-controlled multiplex PCR, followed by high-throughput sequencing. Turning to the authors' computational methods: To quantify the absolute abundance of every unique TCRbeta CDR3 region, sequences were collapsed and filtered. Usable DNA was measured by amplifying reference genes present in all nucleated cells, and TCRbeta template counts were normalized to that usable DNA to estimate T cell fraction. Repertoire TCRs were annotated as SARS-CoV-2-specific by exact matching of V gene, CDR3 amino acid sequence and J gene to a known reactive TCR set. The reference SARS-CoV-2 TCR set was derived from MIRA and filtered for enrichment in COVID-19-positive ImmuneCODE repertoires, a step that removed public or cross-reactive TCRs. Using the MIRA antigens, annotated TCRs were further analysed by specific ORF or by position within an ORF. Depth was the summed frequency of annotated unique rearrangements, while breadth was defined as annotated unique rearrangements over total unique productive rearrangements. Group comparisons of TCR breadth used two-sided Wilcoxon rank-sum tests. TCRdb limited this immuneACCESS table to in-frame rearrangements with V and J called. A share of clones is missing; checked studies link under half to unresolved V genes, and the rest is unexplained. V and J calls and clone size are those listed in that table; D and trimming were worked out from the DNA. This sample comprises approximately 460,000 clones, around 89% of them detected only once. 1.7% of the sample rests with the top ten.

The chain was built from TRBV19 and TRBJ2-3, with 12 bases in between that match TRBD2. Sequencing used peripheral blood, obtained in a trial of Ad26.COV2.S vaccine versus placebo. The clonotype originates from a person between 18 and 60 years old who received the Ad26.COV2.S COVID-19 vaccine or a placebo. The DNA sequence reads TGTGCCAGTAGTATGTTGCTAGCGGGAGGGCAAGGAGATACGCAGTATTTT. This sequence encodes CASSMLLAGGQGDTQYF.